These T cell receptor beta chains were read from a single sample in a study of brain T cells in children with intractable seizures. Method: immunoSEQ multiplex PCR; TCRdb's copy keeps in-frame clones and lacks some. The data show approximately 110,000 clones, 90% to 95% seen once. Sequences were derived from peripheral blood, sampled at surgery. The source of these receptors is a boy under two years old with hemimegalencephaly and intractable seizures. Each CDR3 is given with its conserved first and last residue. The D gene is left open where the match is weak. Where a row states a size, it is once, few, many or the class of an expanded clone; other rows omit it.

size: -
V: TRBV10-3
J: TRBJ2-7
D: TRBD1
DNA: TGTGCCATCAGTGGTTCCGGGACAGAATACGAGCAGTACTTC
CDR3: CAISGSGTEYEQYF

size: -
V: TRBV18
J: TRBJ2-3
D: TRBD2
DNA: TGTGCCAGCTCACCCTATCCGGGACTAGCGGGAGGAACAGATACGCAGTATTTT
CDR3: CASSPYPGLAGGTDTQYF

size: -
V: TRBV19
J: TRBJ2-3
D: TRBD2
DNA: TGTGCCAGTAGTGATCGTGGGCGGGAGCGGTGGAATACGCAGTATTTT
CDR3: CASSDRGRERWNTQYF

size: once
V: TRBV6-5
J: TRBJ2-1
D: -
DNA: TGTGCCAGCAGTTACAGGGTGGGTGAGCAGTTCTTC
CDR3: CASSYRVGEQFF

size: -
V: TRBV14
J: TRBJ1-2
D: -
DNA: TGTGCCAGCAGCCAAGCCCGCAACTATGGCTACACCTTC
CDR3: CASSQARNYGYTF

size: -
V: TRBV5-4
J: TRBJ2-1
D: -
DNA: TGTGCCAGCAGCCGAGACTTTCCCTACAATGAGCAGTTCTTC
CDR3: CASSRDFPYNEQFF

size: -
V: TRBV28
J: TRBJ1-2
D: -
DNA: TGTGCCAGCAGTTCCTTTAGGGGAGGCGGGAACTATGGCTACACCTTC
CDR3: CASSSFRGGGNYGYTF

size: -
V: TRBV9
J: TRBJ2-3
D: -
DNA: TGTGCCAGCAGCGTATCACCAGGTTTCACAGATACGCAGTATTTT
CDR3: CASSVSPGFTDTQYF

size: -
V: TRBV4-1
J: TRBJ2-2
D: -
DNA: TGCGCCAGCAGCCGCCTTTCCAGAGCTACGTTAACCGGGGAGCTGTTTTTT
CDR3: CASSRLSRATLTGELFF

size: -
V: TRBV30
J: TRBJ1-6
D: -
DNA: TGTGCCTGGAGTGTTGGGGGTACGTACTATAATTCACCCCTCCACTTT
CDR3: CAWSVGGTYYNSPLHF

size: -
V: TRBV4-2
J: TRBJ2-1
D: TRBD1
DNA: TGTGCCAGCAGTCAATTTCGGACAGGGGGCCGGAATGAGCAGTTCTTC
CDR3: CASSQFRTGGRNEQFF

size: -
V: TRBV18
J: TRBJ2-1
D: TRBD2
DNA: TGTGCCAGCTCACCCTCGATAGCGGGAGGCTTTAACAATGAGCAGTTCTTC
CDR3: CASSPSIAGGFNNEQFF

size: -
V: TRBV4-2
J: TRBJ2-3
D: TRBD2
DNA: TGTGCCAGCAGCCCGGGGACTAGCGGGAGTGATACGCAGTATTTT
CDR3: CASSPGTSGSDTQYF

size: -
V: TRBV5-4
J: TRBJ2-3
D: -
DNA: TGTGCCAGCAGCGCGGACTATCCAGATACGCAGTATTTT
CDR3: CASSADYPDTQYF

size: -
V: TRBV19
J: TRBJ2-2
D: TRBD2
DNA: TGTGCCAGTAGTTGGCTAGCGGGAGGCGGAGGCGGGGAGCTGTTTTTT
CDR3: CASSWLAGGGGGELFF

size: -
V: TRBV6-6
J: TRBJ2-7
D: TRBD2
DNA: TGTGCCAGCAGTTACGCCCTAGCGGTCTCCTACGAGCAGTACTTC
CDR3: CASSYALAVSYEQYF

size: -
V: TRBV9
J: TRBJ2-5
D: TRBD2
DNA: TGTGCCAGCAGCGTAACCGGGGGGTGGTACCAAGAGACCCAGTACTTC
CDR3: CASSVTGGWYQETQYF

size: -
V: TRBV7-9
J: TRBJ2-7
D: -
DNA: TGTGCCAGCAGCTTCAAGGAGCGAGGGAGGAGCTACGAGCAGTACTTC
CDR3: CASSFKERGRSYEQYF

size: -
V: TRBV5-1
J: TRBJ2-2
D: TRBD2
DNA: TGCGCCAGCAGCTTAGCGGGAGCGAGCGGGGAGCTGTTTTTT
CDR3: CASSLAGASGELFF

size: -
V: TRBV27
J: TRBJ2-1
D: TRBD2
DNA: TGTGCCAGCACCTACACTGGGGGGGGACTAGCGGGACCGAATGAGCAGTTCTTC
CDR3: CASTYTGGGLAGPNEQFF

size: -
V: TRBV18
J: TRBJ2-3
D: -
DNA: TGTGCCAGCTCACTTTCCCCCGGGGGCCTGACAGATACGCAGTATTTT
CDR3: CASSLSPGGLTDTQYF

size: -
V: TRBV9
J: TRBJ2-7
D: TRBD1
DNA: TGTGCCAGCAGCGTTGGTGGGACAGGTTACGAGCAGTACTTC
CDR3: CASSVGGTGYEQYF

size: -
V: TRBV7-9
J: TRBJ2-7
D: TRBD1
DNA: TGTGCCAGCAGCTTAGGCTTCCTGACAGGGGGCTCCTACGAGCAGTACTTC
CDR3: CASSLGFLTGGSYEQYF

size: -
V: TRBV2
J: TRBJ2-5
D: TRBD2
DNA: TGTGCCAGCAGCCTCCGGGAGGGGTACGGGACCCAGTACTTC
CDR3: CASSLREGYGTQYF

size: -
V: TRBV7-3
J: TRBJ2-7
D: TRBD2
DNA: TGTGCCAGCAGCAGCGGACTAGCGGGAGCCGAGCAGTACTTC
CDR3: CASSSGLAGAEQYF

size: -
V: TRBV5-1
J: TRBJ2-7
D: -
DNA: TGCGCCAGCAGCTTGGGTTTGGGGGGTAAGGACGAGCAGTACTTC
CDR3: CASSLGLGGKDEQYF

size: -
V: TRBV6-5
J: TRBJ1-1
D: -
DNA: TGTGCCAGCAGTTGGACAGAGAACACTGAAGCTTTCTTT
CDR3: CASSWTENTEAFF

size: -
V: TRBV3-1/TRBV3-2
J: TRBJ2-3
D: -
DNA: TGTGCCAGCAGCCAGGGGAGGACGCAGTATTTT
CDR3: CASSQGRTQYF

size: -
V: TRBV6-2/TRBV6-3
J: TRBJ2-7
D: -
DNA: TGTGCCAGCAGTGGGGTGGAGCAGTACTTC
CDR3: CASSGVEQYF

size: -
V: TRBV19
J: TRBJ1-4
D: -
DNA: TGTGCCAGTAGCCCCACCGGGACATCTGAAAAACTGTTTTTT
CDR3: CASSPTGTSEKLFF

size: -
V: TRBV5-6
J: TRBJ2-2
D: TRBD1
DNA: TGTGCCAGCAGCCAAGCTACCGGACAGGGCGGGGAGCTGTTTTTT
CDR3: CASSQATGQGGELFF

size: -
V: TRBV19
J: TRBJ1-1
D: -
DNA: TGTGCCAGTAGTGGGACGGACACTGAAGCTTTCTTT
CDR3: CASSGTDTEAFF

size: -
V: TRBV12-3/TRBV12-4
J: TRBJ2-1
D: -
DNA: TGTGCCAGCAGTCTTGCTTACAATGAGCAGTTCTTC
CDR3: CASSLAYNEQFF